A few counts support the clone carrying this TCR beta chain. This entry is derived from a study of T cells in Graves' hyperthyroidism and ophthalmopathy. TCR beta CDR3 regions were amplified from RNA. The study used the HTBI primer set for a first-round RT-PCR of the TCR CDR3. TCRdb re-derived calls from the multiplex PCR reads in MiXCR, one entry per CDR3 protein. The sample holds about 410,000 distinct CDR3 sequences, roughly 14% seen once. This CDR3 spans 13 amino acids. Germline V gives CDR1 LNHDA, CDR2 SQIVND (reference sequence). Trimming removed 3 bases at V and 1 base at J, with 7 bases between.

The sequencing sample was made of blood. The TCR originated in a man younger than 30 with Graves' ophthalmopathy. This sequence joins TRBV19 and TRBJ2-7; D remains ambiguous. The CDR3 protein is CASSMADSYEQYF. CDR3 nucleotide sequence: TGTGCCAGTAGTATGGCTGATTCCTACGAGCAGTACTTC.